This T cell receptor (beta chain) was recorded in a study of T cells expressing NK-cell markers. About the study: Sorted CD3+CD56+NKG2C+, CD3+CD56+NKG2C- and CD3+CD56-NKG2C+ T-cell subsets were beta-chain profiled. Study-wide results and limits: One observes that, in a few donors, these clonotypes were also the leading ones within the CD3+CD56-NKG2C+ fraction. CD8+ T cells in more than five donors included dominant NKG2C+ clonotypes at about 1.0-7.0%.

Turning to this clonotype: What it binds is unknown.

Germline V lookup: CDR1 KGHSH, CDR2 LQKENI. This CDR3 has 12 residues. Using the 5' RACE reads, TCRdb records one entry per CDR3 protein without DNA. This sample's table reports a few hundred thousand distinct CDR3 sequences. The sample consisted of blood T cells: a sorted CD56 or NKG2C T cell subset, CD4+ or CD8+ T cells, or bulk PBMC T cells (not recorded which). The receptor's source is a man aged 18-75 years in good health. This chain uses TRBV18 with TRBJ2-5. The CDR3 region is CASSPLGETQYF.